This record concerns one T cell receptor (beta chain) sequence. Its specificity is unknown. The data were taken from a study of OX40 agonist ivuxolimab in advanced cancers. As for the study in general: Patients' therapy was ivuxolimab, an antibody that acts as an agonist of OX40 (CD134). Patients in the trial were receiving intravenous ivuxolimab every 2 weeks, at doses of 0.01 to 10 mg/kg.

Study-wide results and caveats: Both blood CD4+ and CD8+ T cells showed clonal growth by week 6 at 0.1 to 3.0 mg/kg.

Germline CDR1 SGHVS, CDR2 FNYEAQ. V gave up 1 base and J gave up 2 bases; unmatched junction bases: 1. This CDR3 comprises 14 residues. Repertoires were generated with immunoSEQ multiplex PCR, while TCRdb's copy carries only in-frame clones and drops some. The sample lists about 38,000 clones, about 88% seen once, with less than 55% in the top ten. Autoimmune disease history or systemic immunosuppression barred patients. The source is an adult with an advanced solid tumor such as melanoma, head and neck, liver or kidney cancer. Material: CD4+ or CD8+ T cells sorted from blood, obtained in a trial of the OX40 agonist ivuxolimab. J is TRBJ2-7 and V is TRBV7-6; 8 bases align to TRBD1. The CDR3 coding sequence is TGTGCCAGCAGCTTAGGGACAGGGCCCTACGAGCAGTACTTC. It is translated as CASSLGTGPYEQYF. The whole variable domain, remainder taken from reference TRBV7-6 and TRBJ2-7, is GAGVSQSPRYKVTKRGQDVALRCDPISGHVSLYWYRQALGQGPEFLTYFNYEAQQDKSGLPNDRFSAERPEGSISTLTIQRTEQRDSAMYRCASSLGTGPYEQYFGPGTRLTVT.